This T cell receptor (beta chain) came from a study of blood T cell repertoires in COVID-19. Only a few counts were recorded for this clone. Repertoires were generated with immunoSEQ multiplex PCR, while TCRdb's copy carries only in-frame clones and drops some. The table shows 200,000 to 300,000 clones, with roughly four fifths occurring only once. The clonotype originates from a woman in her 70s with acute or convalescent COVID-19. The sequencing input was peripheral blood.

CDR3 sequence (DNA): TGTGCCAGCAGCTTAATGCAGGGAGGAACCTATGGCTACACCTTC. It yields the protein CASSLMQGGTYGYTF. The V and J genes are TRBV7-9 and TRBJ1-2, with D perhaps TRBD1 (5 bases). This CDR3 has 15 amino acids. V gave up 2 bases and J gave up 4 bases, with 14 bases separating them. Germline V gene sequence: CDR1 SEHNR, CDR2 FQNEAQ (reference sequence). Together with reference TRBV7-9 and TRBJ1-2, the CDR3 gives the full variable domain: DTGVSQNPRHKITKRGQNVTFRCDPISEHNRLYWYRQTLGQGPEFLTYFQNEAQLEKSRLLSDRFSAERPKGSFSTLEIQRTEQGDSAMYLCASSLMQGGTYGYTFGSGTRLTVV.